This T cell receptor (beta chain) comes out of a study of shared clonotypes between healthy human individuals. Study-wide background: CD8 memory received one plate per donor, CD8 naive two, CD4 memory three and CD4 naive three.

This CDR3 region has 13 residues. Per germline, CDR1 LGHNA and CDR2 YNFKEQ. The ends were cut back, 3 bases at V and 8 bases at J, with 11 bases in the middle. This clone has a count of ten or more. The protocol was immunoSEQ multiplex PCR, while the TCRdb copy is restricted to in-frame clones and leaves out a portion. The data hold approximately 720,000 clones, with less than 80% observed a single time. This sequence originates from a woman in her 30s in good health. The material sequenced was memory CD4+ T cells sorted from blood. As to subset: CD45RA-negative fraction. This rearrangement joins TRBV4-2 to TRBJ2-1; D gene unclear. CDR3 amino acids: CASSQRGGDEQFF. CDR3 in DNA: TGTGCCAGCAGCCAGAGAGGTGGGGATGAGCAGTTCTTC.